This is a list of T cell receptor beta chains from one sample in a study of technical replicates of blood from a handful of donors. Data came from immunoSEQ multiplex PCR; TCRdb stores just in-frame clones and leaves some out. The table records around 95,000 clones, just under 95% of them present only once. Sequencing was carried out using T cells isolated from PBMCs. The receptors derive from a human donor in good health. Both conserved end residues are part of each CDR3. Each record gives: D gene, J gene, V gene, clone size, CDR3 protein, CDR3 DNA. The D gene is left open where the match is weak. Clone sizes are given selectively: once, few, many, or a class where the clone is expanded.

-	TRBJ1-6	TRBV6-1	-	CASSEWVRGNSPLHF	TGTGCCAGCAGTGAATGGGTAAGGGGTAATTCACCCCTCCACTTT
-	TRBJ1-2	TRBV19	-	CASSPLTGIYGYTF	TGTGCCAGTAGTCCATTAACGGGAATCTATGGCTACACCTTC
TRBD1	TRBJ1-4	TRBV2	-	CASSLQGASNEKLFF	TGTGCCAGCAGTCTCCAGGGGGCTTCTAATGAAAAACTGTTTTTT
-	TRBJ1-1	TRBV14	-	CASSLLGGAEAFF	TGTGCCAGCAGCCTACTTGGGGGGGCTGAAGCTTTCTTT
TRBD2	TRBJ2-3	TRBV5-4	once	CASSLSGASTDTQYF	TGTGCCAGCAGCTTGAGCGGGGCTAGCACAGATACGCAGTATTTT
-	TRBJ1-1	TRBV7-8	-	CASSLTESMNTEAFF	TGTGCCAGCAGCTTAACAGAAAGCATGAACACTGAAGCTTTCTTT
-	TRBJ1-1	TRBV5-1	few	CASSLVGILNTEAFF	TGCGCCAGCAGCTTGGTCGGGATACTGAACACTGAAGCTTTCTTT
TRBD1	TRBJ1-2	TRBV29-1	once	CSGSRDRDYGYTF	TGCAGCGGAAGCCGGGACAGGGACTATGGCTACACCTTC
TRBD1	TRBJ1-1	TRBV6-5	-	CASSSTLRQGSEAFF	TGTGCCAGCAGTTCCACTCTGCGACAGGGGTCTGAAGCTTTCTTT
TRBD1	TRBJ1-2	TRBV11-3	-	CASGHRGAAPYGYTF	TGTGCCAGCGGGCACAGGGGCGCGGCTCCCTATGGCTACACCTTC
TRBD1	TRBJ1-2	TRBV6-1	-	CASGGTGDIYTF	TGTGCGAGCGGCGGGACAGGGGATATCTACACCTTC
-	TRBJ1-5	TRBV15	-	CATSRDYGGSQPQHF	TGTGCCACCAGCAGAGATTACGGGGGGTCTCAGCCCCAGCATTTT
-	TRBJ2-1	TRBV7-3	-	CASSLTLPGENRVF	TGTGCCAGCAGCTTAACCCTTCCCGGGGAAAATAGGGTCTTC
TRBD1	TRBJ2-7	TRBV4-1	-	CASSHQGAWKYEQYF	TGCGCCAGCAGCCACCAGGGGGCATGGAAGTACGAGCAGTACTTC
TRBD2	TRBJ2-3	TRBV7-3	-	CASSSGGVDTQYF	TGTGCCAGCAGCTCCGGGGGGGTTGATACGCAGTATTTT
-	TRBJ2-5	TRBV5-6	-	CASSFLEETQYF	TGTGCCAGCAGCTTTTTGGAGGAGACCCAGTACTTC
-	TRBJ1-1	TRBV5-6	-	CASSLDREFPEAFF	TGTGCCAGCAGCTTGGACAGGGAGTTTCCTGAAGCTTTCTTT
TRBD2	TRBJ2-4	TRBV19	-	CASTPRAGGNIQYF	TGTGCCAGTACCCCGCGGGCGGGGGGCAACATTCAGTACTTC
TRBD1	TRBJ1-2	TRBV6-1	once	CASSGTGGDYGYTF	TGTGCCAGCAGTGGGACAGGGGGTGACTATGGCTACACCTTC
TRBD2	TRBJ2-2	TRBV4-2	-	CASGVTLAGGPGELFF	TGTGCCAGCGGGGTAACACTAGCGGGGGGACCCGGGGAGCTGTTTTTT
-	TRBJ2-1	TRBV6-4	-	CASAEGPYNEQFF	TGTGCCAGCGCGGAGGGGCCCTACAATGAGCAGTTCTTC
-	TRBJ1-2	TRBV2	-	CASSELEVDISNYGYTF	TGTGCCAGCAGTGAACTGGAGGTCGACATCTCTAACTATGGCTACACCTTC
TRBD2	TRBJ2-7	TRBV7-9	-	CASSFSGGLTYEQYF	TGTGCCAGCAGCTTTAGCGGGGGACTAACCTACGAGCAGTACTTC
-	TRBJ1-1	TRBV25-1	-	CASSQGFSEAFF	TGTGCCAGCAGTCAGGGGTTCTCTGAAGCTTTCTTT
TRBD1	TRBJ1-4	TRBV19	-	CASSTWTGVGEKLFF	TGTGCCAGTAGTACCTGGACAGGAGTCGGCGAAAAACTGTTTTTT
-	TRBJ2-1	TRBV6-1	-	CASSGLEERQFF	TGTGCCAGCAGTGGGCTAGAAGAAAGGCAGTTCTTC
-	TRBJ1-1	TRBV15	-	CATSTGALMNTEAFF	TGTGCCACCAGCACAGGGGCCTTAATGAACACTGAAGCTTTCTTT
TRBD1	TRBJ1-1	TRBV11-2	-	CASSFTGGNTEAFF	TGTGCCAGCAGTTTTACAGGGGGGAACACTGAAGCTTTCTTT
-	TRBJ1-2	TRBV5-6	-	CASSLGIYGGLDYGYTF	TGTGCCAGCAGCCTAGGTATTTACGGGGGTCTCGACTATGGCTACACCTTC
-	TRBJ1-1	TRBV6-5	-	CASSYSRGPSEAFF	TGTGCCAGCAGTTACTCGCGGGGTCCCTCTGAAGCTTTCTTT
TRBD2	TRBJ2-5	TRBV19	once	CASSLGTSEKETQYF	TGTGCCAGTAGCCTTGGGACTAGCGAGAAAGAGACCCAGTACTTC
-	TRBJ2-7	TRBV27	once	CASSLSGGSYEQYF	TGTGCCAGCAGTTTATCGGGGGGCTCCTACGAGCAGTACTTC
TRBD1	TRBJ2-1	TRBV5-1	-	CASSLGTGDMAQFF	TGCGCCAGCAGCTTGGGGACAGGGGACATGGCGCAGTTCTTC
-	TRBJ1-2	TRBV7-9	-	CASSLETPYGYTF	TGTGCCAGCAGCTTAGAGACACCTTATGGCTACACCTTC
-	TRBJ2-3	TRBV4-1	-	CASSENRGAQDTQYF	TGCGCCAGCAGCGAGAATCGGGGGGCCCAAGATACGCAGTATTTT
-	TRBJ2-7	TRBV5-6	-	CASSFGTSAYEQYF	TGTGCCAGCAGCTTCGGGACAAGTGCCTACGAGCAGTACTTC
-	TRBJ1-1	TRBV29-1	-	CSVRGATNTEAFF	TGCAGCGTCAGGGGTGCCACAAACACTGAAGCTTTCTTT
TRBD2	TRBJ2-2	TRBV28	-	CASIVGRGMTGELFF	TGTGCCAGCATAGTGGGGAGGGGTATGACCGGGGAGCTGTTTTTT
-	TRBJ2-5	TRBV5-1	once	CASSLSGLFQETQYF	TGCGCCAGCAGCCTCTCCGGGTTATTTCAAGAGACCCAGTACTTC
-	TRBJ1-6	TRBV28	-	CATSGGNISPLHF	TGTGCCACCAGCGGGGGGAATATCTCACCCCTCCACTTT
TRBD2	TRBJ2-1	TRBV7-6	-	CASSSGLAGYRDEQFF	TGTGCCAGCAGCTCCGGACTAGCGGGGTACCGCGATGAGCAGTTCTTC
TRBD1	TRBJ1-5	TRBV6-4	once	CARWCAGTGSVQPQHF	TGTGCCAGGTGGTGCGCCGGGACAGGGAGTGTTCAGCCCCAGCATTTT
-	TRBJ2-7	TRBV28	-	CASRRLEQYF	TGTGCCAGCAGAAGACTCGAGCAGTACTTC
-	TRBJ1-5	TRBV6-1	-	CASSTTTNQPQHF	TGTGCCAGCAGCACAACCACGAATCAGCCCCAGCATTTT
TRBD2	TRBJ2-3	TRBV7-9	-	CASSFGLAGKYF	TGTGCCAGCAGCTTTGGACTAGCGGGGAAGTATTTT
-	TRBJ2-5	TRBV4-1	-	CASSPYSQETQYF	TGCGCCAGCAGCCCCTACTCCCAAGAGACCCAGTACTTC
-	TRBJ2-7	TRBV27	-	CASSFQGGGEQYF	TGTGCCAGCAGTTTTCAGGGAGGAGGCGAGCAGTACTTC
TRBD1	TRBJ2-5	TRBV5-4	once	CASSFVGQWGETQYF	TGTGCCAGCAGCTTTGTGGGACAGTGGGGGGAGACCCAGTACTTC